These T cell receptor beta chains were read from a single sample in a study of blood T cell repertoires in COVID-19. Libraries were prepared by immunoSEQ multiplex PCR; TCRdb keeps only in-frame clonotypes and omits some of them. The sample contains under 450,000 clones, about 90% of which appear only once. The sample comprised PBMCs or T cells enriched from blood (not recorded which). The receptors come from a woman under 40 who had recovered from COVID-19. Each CDR3 is given with its conserved first and last residue. D genes are given only for firm matches. The size of a clone is reported for some rows only, either as once, few or many, or as a class for expanded clones.

d_gene: .; v_gene: TRBV9; abundance: .; j_gene: TRBJ2-7; CDR3aa: CASSVAAGEWYEQYF; CDR3nt: TGTGCCAGCAGCGTAGCGGCAGGGGAGTGGTACGAGCAGTACTTC
d_gene: .; v_gene: TRBV11-2; abundance: few; j_gene: TRBJ2-7; CDR3aa: CASSFTGREQYF; CDR3nt: TGTGCCAGCAGCTTTACAGGGCGCGAGCAGTACTTC
d_gene: TRBD1; v_gene: TRBV14; abundance: few; j_gene: TRBJ1-6; CDR3aa: CASSPGQYNSPLHF; CDR3nt: TGTGCCAGCAGCCCGGGACAGTATAATTCACCCCTCCACTTT
d_gene: .; v_gene: TRBV29-1; abundance: .; j_gene: TRBJ1-2; CDR3aa: CSVEDFNGRTEYNYGYTF; CDR3nt: TGCAGCGTTGAAGATTTCAACGGCAGAACGGAGTATAACTATGGCTACACCTTC
d_gene: TRBD2; v_gene: TRBV4-1; abundance: .; j_gene: TRBJ2-1; CDR3aa: CASSHIRRGKDNEQFF; CDR3nt: TGCGCCAGCAGCCATATACGGCGGGGGAAGGACAATGAGCAGTTCTTC
d_gene: .; v_gene: TRBV3-1/TRBV3-2; abundance: .; j_gene: TRBJ2-1; CDR3aa: CASSYRYNEQFF; CDR3nt: TGTGCCAGCAGCTACAGGTACAATGAGCAGTTCTTC
d_gene: TRBD2; v_gene: TRBV4-1; abundance: .; j_gene: TRBJ2-7; CDR3aa: CASSLTSGDAYEQYF; CDR3nt: TGCGCCAGCAGCCTGACTAGCGGGGACGCCTACGAGCAGTACTTC
d_gene: TRBD2; v_gene: TRBV4-2; abundance: .; j_gene: TRBJ2-1; CDR3aa: CASSQGTSGDNEQFF; CDR3nt: TGTGCCAGCAGCCAAGGGACTAGCGGTGACAATGAGCAGTTCTTC
d_gene: TRBD1; v_gene: TRBV20-1; abundance: .; j_gene: TRBJ2-1; CDR3aa: CSASRRGTDHNEQFF; CDR3nt: TGCAGTGCTAGTCGAAGGGGGACAGATCACAATGAGCAGTTCTTC
d_gene: .; v_gene: TRBV7-9; abundance: .; j_gene: TRBJ1-1; CDR3aa: CASSFVSGVNTEAFF; CDR3nt: TGTGCCAGCAGCTTCGTATCGGGGGTGAACACTGAAGCTTTCTTT
d_gene: TRBD1; v_gene: TRBV7-8; abundance: .; j_gene: TRBJ2-7; CDR3aa: CASSRTGSSYEQYF; CDR3nt: TGTGCCAGCAGCCGGACAGGGTCCTCCTACGAGCAGTACTTC
d_gene: TRBD2; v_gene: TRBV6-5; abundance: .; j_gene: TRBJ2-3; CDR3aa: CASSYQLAGHTDTQYF; CDR3nt: TGTGCCAGCAGTTACCAACTAGCGGGGCACACAGATACGCAGTATTTT
d_gene: .; v_gene: TRBV5-1; abundance: .; j_gene: TRBJ1-6; CDR3aa: CASSVAASTADNSPLHF; CDR3nt: TGCGCCAGCAGCGTGGCAGCGTCGACAGCAGATAATTCACCCCTCCACTTT
d_gene: .; v_gene: TRBV7-9; abundance: .; j_gene: TRBJ2-1; CDR3aa: CASSLGTTLINEQFF; CDR3nt: TGTGCCAGCAGCTTGGGGACAACCTTGATCAATGAGCAGTTCTTC
d_gene: TRBD2; v_gene: TRBV3-1/TRBV3-2; abundance: .; j_gene: TRBJ2-1; CDR3aa: CASSLHGGAIGINEQFF; CDR3nt: TGTGCCAGCAGCCTTCACGGGGGGGCCATCGGTATTAATGAGCAGTTCTTC
d_gene: .; v_gene: TRBV29-1; abundance: once; j_gene: TRBJ2-5; CDR3aa: CSVEEQQETQYF; CDR3nt: TGCAGCGTTGAAGAACAGCAAGAGACCCAGTACTTC
d_gene: .; v_gene: TRBV28; abundance: .; j_gene: TRBJ2-7; CDR3aa: CASSLAGGTYEQYF; CDR3nt: TGTGCCAGCAGTTTGGCCGGGGGAACCTACGAGCAGTACTTC
d_gene: .; v_gene: TRBV6-6; abundance: .; j_gene: TRBJ1-6; CDR3aa: CASSYGEDSPLHF; CDR3nt: TGTGCCAGCAGTTACGGAGAGGATTCACCCCTCCACTTT
d_gene: TRBD2; v_gene: TRBV5-1; abundance: .; j_gene: TRBJ2-7; CDR3aa: CASSEGTREGEQYF; CDR3nt: TGCGCCAGCAGCGAAGGAACGCGGGAGGGCGAGCAGTACTTC
d_gene: TRBD2; v_gene: TRBV20-1; abundance: .; j_gene: TRBJ2-5; CDR3aa: CSPSGSETQYF; CDR3nt: TGCAGCCCTAGCGGGTCGGAGACCCAGTACTTC
d_gene: .; v_gene: TRBV5-5; abundance: .; j_gene: TRBJ1-4; CDR3aa: CASSLTGRTLPTNEKLFF; CDR3nt: TGTGCCAGCAGCCTGACAGGCCGAACATTGCCCACTAATGAAAAACTGTTTTTT
d_gene: TRBD1; v_gene: TRBV6-5; abundance: .; j_gene: TRBJ2-5; CDR3aa: CASRQGQYQETQYF; CDR3nt: TGTGCCAGCAGACAGGGACAGTACCAAGAGACCCAGTACTTC
d_gene: .; v_gene: TRBV19; abundance: .; j_gene: TRBJ1-5; CDR3aa: CASTKRDTNQPQHF; CDR3nt: TGTGCCAGCACCAAAAGGGACACCAATCAGCCCCAGCATTTT
d_gene: .; v_gene: TRBV7-3; abundance: .; j_gene: TRBJ1-6; CDR3aa: CASSDLTGSPLHF; CDR3nt: TGTGCCAGCAGCGATCTGACAGGTTCACCCCTCCACTTT
d_gene: .; v_gene: TRBV25-1; abundance: .; j_gene: TRBJ2-1; CDR3aa: CASSETQTYIHNEQFF; CDR3nt: TGTGCCAGCAGTGAAACACAGACCTACATCCACAATGAGCAGTTCTTC
d_gene: TRBD1; v_gene: TRBV28; abundance: once; j_gene: TRBJ1-1; CDR3aa: CASTLGRDRWAFF; CDR3nt: TGTGCCAGCACCCTAGGGCGGGACAGATGGGCTTTCTTT
d_gene: TRBD1; v_gene: TRBV28; abundance: .; j_gene: TRBJ1-6; CDR3aa: CASSPGGYNSPLHF; CDR3nt: TGTGCCAGCAGCCCAGGGGGCTATAATTCACCCCTCCACTTT
d_gene: TRBD1; v_gene: TRBV25-1; abundance: .; j_gene: TRBJ2-2; CDR3aa: CASSDDRVITGELFF; CDR3nt: TGTGCCAGCAGTGATGACAGGGTGATCACCGGGGAGCTGTTTTTT
d_gene: .; v_gene: TRBV6-5; abundance: .; j_gene: TRBJ1-4; CDR3aa: CASSYSAASNEKLFF; CDR3nt: TGTGCCAGCAGTTACTCGGCGGCGTCGAATGAAAAACTGTTTTTT
d_gene: .; v_gene: TRBV27; abundance: once; j_gene: TRBJ1-2; CDR3aa: CASSPVESGRNGYTF; CDR3nt: TGTGCCAGCAGTCCCGTTGAGTCGGGGAGGAATGGCTACACCTTC
d_gene: .; v_gene: TRBV19; abundance: .; j_gene: TRBJ2-3; CDR3aa: CASSIGGQNTQYF; CDR3nt: TGTGCCAGTAGTATAGGTGGGCAGAATACGCAGTATTTT
d_gene: .; v_gene: TRBV19; abundance: .; j_gene: TRBJ2-3; CDR3aa: CASSMGPIRDTQYF; CDR3nt: TGTGCCAGTAGTATGGGCCCTATTAGGGATACGCAGTATTTT
d_gene: TRBD2; v_gene: TRBV4-2; abundance: once; j_gene: TRBJ2-5; CDR3aa: CASSQTSGGLETQYF; CDR3nt: TGTGCCAGCAGCCAAACTAGCGGGGGGCTCGAGACCCAGTACTTC
d_gene: .; v_gene: TRBV27; abundance: .; j_gene: TRBJ1-3; CDR3aa: CATRPSSGNTIYF; CDR3nt: TGTGCCACTCGTCCCAGCTCTGGAAACACCATATATTTT
d_gene: .; v_gene: TRBV28; abundance: .; j_gene: TRBJ2-3; CDR3aa: CASSLGIRGVTDTQYF; CDR3nt: TGTGCCAGCAGCCTAGGGATAAGGGGTGTCACAGATACGCAGTATTTT
d_gene: TRBD1; v_gene: TRBV2; abundance: .; j_gene: TRBJ1-6; CDR3aa: CASSARGQGNNSPLHF; CDR3nt: TGTGCCAGCAGCGCCCGAGGACAGGGAAATAATTCACCCCTCCACTTT
d_gene: .; v_gene: TRBV6-4; abundance: .; j_gene: TRBJ1-1; CDR3aa: CASSRGEITEAFF; CDR3nt: TGTGCCAGCAGTCGGGGGGAGATCACTGAAGCTTTCTTT
d_gene: TRBD1; v_gene: TRBV3-1/TRBV3-2; abundance: .; j_gene: TRBJ2-7; CDR3aa: CASSQNAQPGGRYEQYF; CDR3nt: TGTGCCAGCAGCCAAAATGCTCAGCCAGGGGGCAGGTACGAGCAGTACTTC
d_gene: .; v_gene: TRBV4-1; abundance: .; j_gene: TRBJ2-1; CDR3aa: CASSQGPLRGNEQFF; CDR3nt: TGCGCCAGCAGCCAAGGGCCCCTAAGGGGCAATGAGCAGTTCTTC
d_gene: .; v_gene: TRBV6-1; abundance: .; j_gene: TRBJ1-2; CDR3aa: CASSEGDTLYGYTF; CDR3nt: TGTGCCAGCAGTGAAGGGGACACCCTCTATGGCTACACCTTC
d_gene: TRBD1; v_gene: TRBV4-1; abundance: .; j_gene: TRBJ2-5; CDR3aa: CASSKGQGRETQYF; CDR3nt: TGCGCCAGCAGCAAAGGACAGGGCCGGGAGACCCAGTACTTC
d_gene: .; v_gene: TRBV3-1/TRBV3-2; abundance: once; j_gene: TRBJ2-7; CDR3aa: CASSLAVKAIYEQYF; CDR3nt: TGTGCCAGCAGCCTAGCAGTCAAGGCCATATACGAGCAGTACTTC
d_gene: TRBD1; v_gene: TRBV19; abundance: .; j_gene: TRBJ2-7; CDR3aa: CASSIFGTGGVDEQYF; CDR3nt: TGTGCCAGTAGTATTTTTGGGACAGGGGGCGTGGACGAGCAGTACTTC
d_gene: .; v_gene: TRBV2; abundance: .; j_gene: TRBJ2-1; CDR3aa: CASSNLGLPYNEQFF; CDR3nt: TGTGCCAGCAGTAACCTGGGACTCCCATACAATGAGCAGTTCTTC
d_gene: TRBD1; v_gene: TRBV18; abundance: .; j_gene: TRBJ1-1; CDR3aa: CASSLETGGNTEAFF; CDR3nt: TGTGCCAGCTCACTCGAGACAGGGGGAAACACTGAAGCTTTCTTT
d_gene: .; v_gene: TRBV11-3; abundance: .; j_gene: TRBJ2-1; CDR3aa: CASSPRRNNEQFF; CDR3nt: TGTGCCAGCAGCCCCCGGAGGAACAATGAGCAGTTCTTC
d_gene: .; v_gene: TRBV25-1; abundance: .; j_gene: TRBJ2-3; CDR3aa: CASSSGDTQYF; CDR3nt: TGTGCCAGCAGTTCGGGAGATACGCAGTATTTT
d_gene: TRBD1; v_gene: TRBV7-8; abundance: once; j_gene: TRBJ1-4; CDR3aa: CASSQGQGYEKLFF; CDR3nt: TGTGCCAGCAGCCAGGGACAGGGTTATGAAAAACTGTTTTTT
d_gene: .; v_gene: TRBV19; abundance: .; j_gene: TRBJ1-1; CDR3aa: CASSIAETLFTEAFF; CDR3nt: TGTGCCAGTAGTATAGCGGAGACTCTCTTCACTGAAGCTTTCTTT
d_gene: .; v_gene: TRBV5-1; abundance: .; j_gene: TRBJ1-1; CDR3aa: CASSLATDTEAFF; CDR3nt: TGCGCCAGCAGCTTGGCCACAGACACTGAAGCTTTCTTT
d_gene: TRBD2; v_gene: TRBV4-2; abundance: .; j_gene: TRBJ2-7; CDR3aa: CASSLHSGTSEPYEQYF; CDR3nt: TGTGCCAGCAGCTTGCACTCCGGGACTAGCGAGCCCTACGAGCAGTACTTC
d_gene: .; v_gene: TRBV27; abundance: .; j_gene: TRBJ1-1; CDR3aa: CASTPFNSVTEAFF; CDR3nt: TGTGCCAGCACCCCCTTTAATTCCGTCACTGAAGCTTTCTTT
d_gene: TRBD1; v_gene: TRBV19; abundance: .; j_gene: TRBJ1-2; CDR3aa: CASSRTGENYGYTF; CDR3nt: TGTGCCAGTAGTAGGACAGGCGAAAACTATGGCTACACCTTC
d_gene: TRBD1; v_gene: TRBV3-1/TRBV3-2; abundance: .; j_gene: TRBJ1-1; CDR3aa: CASSQDQGVNTEAFF; CDR3nt: TGTGCCAGCAGCCAAGATCAGGGGGTAAACACTGAAGCTTTCTTT
d_gene: .; v_gene: TRBV11-2; abundance: .; j_gene: TRBJ1-4; CDR3aa: CASSSGVWEKLFF; CDR3nt: TGTGCCAGCAGCTCAGGGGTATGGGAAAAACTGTTTTTT
d_gene: TRBD1; v_gene: TRBV28; abundance: .; j_gene: TRBJ2-5; CDR3aa: CASSTQTGGLETQYF; CDR3nt: TGTGCCAGCAGTACCCAGACAGGGGGCTTGGAGACCCAGTACTTC
d_gene: TRBD1; v_gene: TRBV28; abundance: .; j_gene: TRBJ1-1; CDR3aa: CASSLSTGGRSEAFF; CDR3nt: TGTGCCAGCAGTTTGTCCACAGGGGGCAGAAGTGAAGCTTTCTTT
d_gene: .; v_gene: TRBV28; abundance: .; j_gene: TRBJ1-5; CDR3aa: CASSPIGDTQPQHF; CDR3nt: TGTGCCAGCAGCCCCATCGGGGATACTCAGCCCCAGCATTTT
d_gene: .; v_gene: TRBV3-1/TRBV3-2; abundance: .; j_gene: TRBJ2-7; CDR3aa: CASSQEVGGSYEQYF; CDR3nt: TGTGCCAGCAGCCAAGAGGTCGGGGGCTCCTACGAGCAGTACTTC
d_gene: .; v_gene: TRBV7-3; abundance: .; j_gene: TRBJ1-1; CDR3aa: CASSLNPSRETEAFF; CDR3nt: TGTGCCAGCAGCCTCAATCCCTCTCGGGAAACTGAAGCTTTCTTT